These 20 T cell receptor beta chains originate from one sample sequenced in a study of beta chain features in type 1 diabetes (dated by TCRdb to 2016 to 2018). Libraries were constructed by the immunoSEQ multiplex PCR assay. The High Capacity cDNA Reverse Transcription Kit was used to reverse transcribe all of the isolated RNA, meaning that expressed TCRB transcripts were what got sequenced. TCRdb took this table from immuneACCESS and kept in-frame rearrangements with V and J called. Such tables lack part of the clones; where checked against another copy, unresolved V genes explain under half of the gap, and the rest is unexplained. Counted in this sample were roughly 140,000 clones; around 10% of them appeared once. The ten largest clonotypes hold roughly 2% of the sample. The sample comprised central memory CD4+ T cells from blood. The source is a man between 18 and 35 years old in good health.

Only a few counts were recorded for this clone. CDR3 nucleotides: TGTGCCAGCAGCGTACGACAGGGGACCTACGAGCAGTACTTC. Its translation is CASSVRQGTYEQYF. This chain connects TRBV7-2 to TRBJ2-7; 8 bases are shared with TRBD1. Germline V CDR1 and CDR2: SGHTA, FQGNSA. This CDR3 comprises 14 residues. The trim removed 5 bases at V and 2 bases at J, leaving 5 bases unmatched.

This clone was detected a few times. The rearrangement links TRBV5-1 to TRBJ2-1; D remains unclear. The ends were cut back, 0 bases at V and 8 bases at J, with 9 bases in the middle. CDR3 size: 13 residues. Per germline, CDR1 SGHRS and CDR2 YFSETQ. The CDR3 region is CASSLELYDEQFF. The CDR3 coding sequence is TGCGCCAGCAGCTTGGAACTATACGATGAGCAGTTCTTC.

The rearrangement links TRBV18 to TRBJ2-1, with 8 bases that match TRBD2. This CDR3 spans 12 amino acids. Germline trimming cut 3 bases from V and 13 bases from J; bases unmatched to any gene: 5. Looked up from germline, CDR1 is KGHSH and CDR2 is LQKENI. The CDR3 nucleotides are TGTGCCAGCTCACCTGCGGGACTAGGCCAGTTCTTC. It is translated as CASSPAGLGQFF.

This chain connects TRBV27 to TRBJ2-4, with 8 bases aligning to TRBD1. Germline lookup yields CDR1 MNHEY and CDR2 SMNVEV (reference sequence). The V and J ends lost 3 bases and 2 bases, in that order; junction bases with no gene match: 6. This CDR3 comprises 16 residues. The CDR3, as DNA: TGTGCCAGCAGTTTTGTGCCAGGGGGCTCCAAAAACATTCAGTACTTC. Translation gives CASSFVPGGSKNIQYF.

The CDR3 spells CASSQDRPGQGSTDTQYF. For the CDR3, the DNA is TGCGCCAGCAGCCAAGATCGACCAGGACAGGGAAGCACAGATACGCAGTATTTT. The J gene is TRBJ2-3, the V gene TRBV4-3; 8 bases are shared with TRBD1. Unmatched junction bases numbered 8, after V lost 0 bases and J lost 0 bases. CDR1 and CDR2 (germline): LGHNA, YSLEER. The CDR3 runs 18 residues.

This clone was counted only a few times. V and J are TRBV2 and TRBJ2-2, with 7 bases aligning to TRBD2. V dropped 8 bases and J dropped 1; count of bases not matched to a gene: 7. There are 15 residues in the CDR3. Germline assignment: CDR1 SNHLY and CDR2 FYNNEI. The CDR3 region is CASWRASGNTGELFF. CDR3 nucleotide sequence: TGTGCCAGCTGGAGGGCTAGCGGGAACACCGGGGAGCTGTTTTTT.

This clone came up a few times. The chain joins TRBV7-3 to TRBJ2-1, with no clear D. V shed 0 bases and J shed 0 bases, with 6 bases lying between them. CDR3 length: 15 amino acids. The germline CDR1 and CDR2 sequences are SGHTA and FQGTGA. The chain's CDR3 is CASSLTESSYNEQFF. The CDR3 bases are TGTGCCAGCAGCTTAACAGAAAGCTCCTACAATGAGCAGTTCTTC.

CDR3 DNA sequence: TGTGCCAGCAGTTACGACGGGGCGCGGAATCAGCCCCAGCATTTT. This gives the protein CASSYDGARNQPQHF. The chain recombines TRBV6-5 with TRBJ1-5; D possibly corresponds to TRBD1 (5 bases). The CDR3 has 15 residues. The germline gives CDR1 MNHEY, CDR2 SVGAGI. Trimming removed 2 bases from V and 4 bases from J, with 12 bases in between.

The chain is built from TRBV6-5 and TRBJ1-1; 8 positions match TRBD1. Germline CDR1 is MNHEY and CDR2 is SVGAGI. Trimming took 5 bases from V and 1 from J; bases not matched to a gene: 6. The CDR3 length is 15 residues. CDR3 loop: CASSATGGRNTEAFF. In DNA, the CDR3 is TGTGCCAGCAGTGCAACAGGGGGTAGGAACACTGAAGCTTTCTTT.

Only a few counts were recorded for this clone. This rearrangement joins TRBV30 to TRBJ1-6; D may be TRBD1 (6 bases). V lost 0 bases to trimming and J lost 9 bases, with 15 bases between them. Germline V gene sequence: CDR1 GTSNPN, CDR2 SVGIG (reference sequence). This CDR3 is built from 15 residues. CDR3 bases: TGTGCCTGGAGTGTCCCCGGGGGCGGGGGTTCACCCCTCCACTTT. Translating gives CAWSVPGGGGSPLHF.

The sample holds many counts of this clone. The rearrangement joins TRBV30 to TRBJ2-5, with TRBD1 as a possible D gene (5 bases). This CDR3 spans 13 amino acids. Deletions cut 3 bases from V and 0 bases from J, with 8 bases between. In germline, CDR1 is GTSNPN, CDR2 SVGIG (reference sequence). The CDR3 spells CAWSRAYQETQYF. The CDR3 nucleotides are TGTGCCTGGAGCAGGGCTTACCAAGAGACCCAGTACTTC.

Note on this clone: At one end, the junction sequence differs from germline, possibly due to a read error. This chain links TRBV7-7 with TRBJ2-3, with 7 bases aligning to TRBD2. This CDR3 is built from 15 residues. CDR1 SSHAT and CDR2 FNYEAQ come from the germline V gene (reference sequence). The chain's CDR3 is CASSLRASGADTQYF. In DNA, the CDR3 is TGTGCTAGCAGCTTAAGGGCTAGCGGCGCAGATACGCAGTATTTT. The full variable domain, in which reference TRBV7-7 and TRBJ2-3 provide the parts outside the CDR3, is GAGVSQSPRYKVTKRGQDVTLRCDPISSHATLYWYQQALGQGPEFLTYFNYEAQPDKSGLPSDRFSAERPEGSISTLTIQRTEQRDSAMYRCASSLRASGADTQYFGPGTRLTVL.

This clone has just a few counts. The gene calls are TRBV7-6 and TRBJ2-5, with D possibly being TRBD1 (6 bases). The V and J ends lost 4 bases and 0 bases respectively, with 12 bases between them. CDR1 and CDR2 (germline): SGHVS, FNYEAQ. This CDR3 contains 15 residues. CDR3 residues: CASSSGTLYQETQYF. The CDR3 bases are TGTGCCAGCAGCTCTGGGACATTATACCAAGAGACCCAGTACTTC.

This clone was picked up a small number of times. The CDR3 nucleotides read TGTGCCAGCAGCAAAGCGCTTGGTACAGCAACTAATGAAAAACTGTTTTTT. Translating gives CASSKALGTATNEKLFF. The chain has TRBV21-1 and TRBJ1-4; the table's D call, TRBD1, was not checked against the DNA. TRBV21-1 is a recognized pseudogene. This CDR3 region has 17 residues.

This chain connects TRBV10-3 to TRBJ2-3; 7 nucleotides agree with TRBD2. V shed 7 bases and J 3 bases; nucleotides not matched to a gene: 16. The CDR3 has 17 residues. Germline values: CDR1 ENHRY, CDR2 SYGVKD. Here the CDR3 DNA reads TGTGCCATCAAAGCCCGGTTGGAGGGAGGGCCAACAGATACGCAGTATTTT. Protein: CAIKARLEGGPTDTQYF.

V gene TRBV25-1 combines with J gene TRBJ1-1; D is uncertain. The V gene lost 4 bases and the J gene lost 5 bases, with 11 bases spanning the gap. Germline V lookup: CDR1 MGHDK, CDR2 SYGVNS. This CDR3 contains 13 residues. CDR3 coding DNA: TGTGCCAGCAGTGCGAATAGGAGAACTGAAGCTTTCTTT. The encoded protein is CASSANRRTEAFF.

The table lists this clone with a few counts. This sequence joins TRBV4-2 and TRBJ2-3; 8 nucleotides agree with TRBD2. CDR1 and CDR2 from the germline V gene are LGHNA and YNFKEQ. This CDR3 is built from 17 residues. V lost 1 base to trimming and J lost 2 bases; unmatched junction nucleotides: 8. The CDR3 nucleotides are TGTGCCAGCAGCCAAGGACATGGGCGGGGGGCCACAGATACGCAGTATTTT. It encodes CASSQGHGRGATDTQYF.

This clone came up many times. CDR3: CASSFRDRTYHGYTF. As DNA, the CDR3 is TGTGCCAGCAGCTTTCGGGACAGGACATATCATGGCTACACCTTC. The rearrangement joins TRBV7-9 to TRBJ1-2; 8 nucleotides align to TRBD1. The CDR3 has 15 amino acids. V lost 3 bases to trimming and J lost 6 bases; unmatched junction nucleotides: 9. CDR1 and CDR2 (germline): SEHNR, FQNEAQ (reference sequence).

There are a few counts of this clone. The V gene is TRBV9, the J gene TRBJ2-3; D uncertain. This CDR3 has 12 residues. Germline assignment: CDR1 SGDLS and CDR2 YYNGEE. V was cut by 3 bases and J by 12 bases, with 14 bases left in between. The CDR3 nucleotides read TGTGCCAGCAGCGCGACCCTTAAGATTCAGTATTTT. Protein: CASSATLKIQYF.

This clone came up a few times. An end of the junction differs from the germline gene, which may be a read error. The chain combines TRBV14 with TRBJ2-7; 10 bases match TRBD1. CDR1 is SGHDN, CDR2 FVKESK, per germline. There are 13 residues in the CDR3. The CDR3 nucleotides are TGTGCCAGCAGCCAAGTCCGCGGACAGGGGGTTCGCTTC. Translating gives CASSQVRGQGVRF. The full variable domain, in which reference TRBV14 and TRBJ2-7 provide the parts outside the CDR3, is EAGVTQFPSHSVIEKGQTVTLRCDPISGHDNLYWYRRVMGKEIKFLLHFVKESKQDESGMPNNRFLAERTGGTYSTLKVQPAELEDSGVYFCASSQVRGQGVRFGPGTRLTVT.